This record looks at one T cell receptor (beta chain) sequence and its context. Its antigen remains unidentified. This sample was taken from a study of molecular identifiers for immune sequencing clone quantification. Sorting recovered naive CD8 T cells on a CD8+CD4-CCR7+CD45RA+ profile. MiXCR, run by TCRdb on the PCR reads, gives a single entry per CDR3 protein. The profile shows about 640,000 distinct CDR3 sequences, nearly 20% of them singletons. General study points: The study found clones above 20 RNA copies held over 97% of effector molecules and under 1% in naive cells.

The CDR3 contains 15 residues. Germline loops: CDR1 SEHNR, CDR2 FQNEAQ (reference sequence). The V gene lost 0 bases and the J gene lost 4 bases, with 13 bases spanning the gap. The chain has TRBV7-9 and TRBJ2-7; D possibly corresponds to TRBD2 (5 bases). The source material was naive CD8+ T cells from blood, with Jurkat cell RNA spiked in. Subset indicated: FACS-sorted CD8+CD4-CCR7+CD45RA+ naive T cells. This TCR was recovered from a human donor in good health. Some libraries in this study had Jurkat cell RNA spiked in. DNA of the CDR3: TGTGCCAGCAGCTTAGCGGACTCGATAGCGTACGAGCAGTACTTC. Translating it yields CASSLADSIAYEQYF.